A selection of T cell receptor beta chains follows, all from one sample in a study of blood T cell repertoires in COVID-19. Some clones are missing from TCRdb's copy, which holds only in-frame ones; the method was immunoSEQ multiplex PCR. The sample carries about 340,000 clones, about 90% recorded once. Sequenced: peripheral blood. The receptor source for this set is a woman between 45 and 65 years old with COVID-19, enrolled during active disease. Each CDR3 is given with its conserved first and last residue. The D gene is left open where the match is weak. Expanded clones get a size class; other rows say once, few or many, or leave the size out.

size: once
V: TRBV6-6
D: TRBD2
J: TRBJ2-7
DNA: TGTGCCACTCAGCGGGAGGTATGGTACGAGCAGTACTTC
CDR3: CATQREVWYEQYF

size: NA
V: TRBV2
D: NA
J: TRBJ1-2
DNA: TGTGCCAGCAGTGGTGGATCACCTGAGGGGGATGGCTACACCTTC
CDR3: CASSGGSPEGDGYTF

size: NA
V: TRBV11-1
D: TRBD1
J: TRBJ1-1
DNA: TGTGCCAGCAGCTTCGAGACAGGGGTAATGTACACTGAAGCTTTCTTT
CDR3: CASSFETGVMYTEAFF

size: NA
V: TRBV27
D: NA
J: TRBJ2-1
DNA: TGTGCCAGCAGTTTCGGCAATGAGCAGTTCTTC
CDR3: CASSFGNEQFF

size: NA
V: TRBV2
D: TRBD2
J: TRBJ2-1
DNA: TGTGCCAGCAGAGACTACGGGACTAGCGGGAGGGATGAGCAGTTCTTC
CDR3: CASRDYGTSGRDEQFF

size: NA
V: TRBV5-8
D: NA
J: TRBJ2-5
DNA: TGTGCCAGCAGCAGCAGGACTGGGAAGAGAGAGACCCAGTACTTC
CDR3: CASSSRTGKRETQYF

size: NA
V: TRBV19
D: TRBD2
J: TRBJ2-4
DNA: TGTGCCAGTAGTGCCGGGGGAAGCGGGAGGGCGAAAAACATTCAGTACTTC
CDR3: CASSAGGSGRAKNIQYF

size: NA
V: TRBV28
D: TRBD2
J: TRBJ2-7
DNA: TGTGCCAGTATCCTTAGCGGGGGAGGAAGCTCCTACGAGCAGTACTTC
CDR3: CASILSGGGSSYEQYF

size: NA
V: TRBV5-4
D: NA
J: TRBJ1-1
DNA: TGTGCCAGCAGCTTGGGGAGGGTGAACACTGAAGCTTTCTTT
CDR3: CASSLGRVNTEAFF

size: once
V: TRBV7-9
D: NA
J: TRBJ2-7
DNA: TGTGCCAGCAGCTCAGACCAGTTGGGCTACCCCTACGAGCAGTACTTC
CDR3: CASSSDQLGYPYEQYF

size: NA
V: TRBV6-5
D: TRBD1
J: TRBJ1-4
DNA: TGTGCCAGCACATGGACAGGGAATGAAAAACTGTTTTTT
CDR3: CASTWTGNEKLFF

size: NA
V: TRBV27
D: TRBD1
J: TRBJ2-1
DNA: TGTGCCAGCAGTTTTTCAGGACAGGGAGGTAACGAGCAGTTCTTC
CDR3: CASSFSGQGGNEQFF

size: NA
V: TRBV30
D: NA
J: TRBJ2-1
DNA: TGTGCCTGGACCCAGTACAATGAGCAGTTCTTC
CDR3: CAWTQYNEQFF

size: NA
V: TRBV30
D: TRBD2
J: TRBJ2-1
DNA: TGTGCCTGTGGACTAGCGGGAGGTCTCTCCTACAATGAGCAGTTCTTC
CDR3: CACGLAGGLSYNEQFF

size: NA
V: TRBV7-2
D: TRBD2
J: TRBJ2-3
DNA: TGTGCCAGCAGCTCAACGACTAGCGGGACAGATACGCAGTATTTT
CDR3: CASSSTTSGTDTQYF

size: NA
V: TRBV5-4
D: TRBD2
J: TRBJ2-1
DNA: TGTGCCAGCAGCTTGTTTAGCGGGAGGAACAATGAGCAGTTCTTC
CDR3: CASSLFSGRNNEQFF

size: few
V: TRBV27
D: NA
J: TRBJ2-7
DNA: TGTGCCAGCAGTTTAGGTGCGGGCGACGAGCAGTACTTC
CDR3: CASSLGAGDEQYF

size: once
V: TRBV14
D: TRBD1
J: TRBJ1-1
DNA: TGTGCCAGCAGCCAAGGTCCAGGGGGGAACACTGAAGCTTTCTTT
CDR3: CASSQGPGGNTEAFF

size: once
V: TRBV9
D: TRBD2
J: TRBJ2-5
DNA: TGTGCCAGCAGCCCCTTAGCGGGAGCATCCTTAGGAGAGACCCAGTACTTC
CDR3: CASSPLAGASLGETQYF

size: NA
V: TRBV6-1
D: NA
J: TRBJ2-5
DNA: TGTGCCAGCAGTGAAGCGCTAGTCCCACAAGAGACCCAGTACTTC
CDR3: CASSEALVPQETQYF

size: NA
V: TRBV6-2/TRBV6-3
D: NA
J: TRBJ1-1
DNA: TGTGCCAGCAGTTACCAAGCGGTGAACACTGAAGCTTTCTTT
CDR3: CASSYQAVNTEAFF

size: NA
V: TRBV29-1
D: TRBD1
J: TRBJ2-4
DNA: TGCAGCGTGGGGCCGGGACAGGGGGCCAAAAACATTCAGTACTTC
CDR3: CSVGPGQGAKNIQYF

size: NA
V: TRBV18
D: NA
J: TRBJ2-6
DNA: TGTGCCAGCTCACCACTAAGCTTATCTGGGGCCAACGTCCTGACTTTC
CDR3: CASSPLSLSGANVLTF

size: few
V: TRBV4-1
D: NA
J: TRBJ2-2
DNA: TGCGAAGAGTACCCACTAAACACCGGGGAGCTGTTTTTT
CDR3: CEEYPLNTGELFF

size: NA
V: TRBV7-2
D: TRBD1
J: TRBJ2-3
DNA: TGTGCCAGCAGCCCTAGACGGGACAGGGGGCAGAGAGATACGCAGTATTTT
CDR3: CASSPRRDRGQRDTQYF

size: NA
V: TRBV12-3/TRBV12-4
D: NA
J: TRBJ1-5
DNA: TGTGCCAGCAGTTTAGGTCGTAGGCCCCAGCATTTT
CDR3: CASSLGRRPQHF

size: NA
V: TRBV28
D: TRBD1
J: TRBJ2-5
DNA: TGTGCCAGCAGTTTATCTGGCAGGGGGCCACAAGAGACCCAGTACTTC
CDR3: CASSLSGRGPQETQYF

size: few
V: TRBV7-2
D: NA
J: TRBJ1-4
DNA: TGTGCCAGCAGCTTAGATTTAGGGGTGGGAGAAAAACTGTTTTTT
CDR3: CASSLDLGVGEKLFF

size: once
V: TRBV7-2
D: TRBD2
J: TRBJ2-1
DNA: TGTGCCAGCAGCTTAGATGGGACTAGCAGTTACAATGAGCAGTTCTTC
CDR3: CASSLDGTSSYNEQFF

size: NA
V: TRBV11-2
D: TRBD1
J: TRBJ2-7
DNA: TGTGCCAGCAGCCGAGGTCCCCCAGGGGGTCACGAGCAGTACTTC
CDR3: CASSRGPPGGHEQYF

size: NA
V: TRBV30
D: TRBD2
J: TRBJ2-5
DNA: TGTGCCTGGAAATCCCCAAGGGGCGGGAGGGGGGAGACCCAGTACTTC
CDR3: CAWKSPRGGRGETQYF

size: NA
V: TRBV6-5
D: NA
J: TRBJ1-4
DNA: TGTGCCAGCAGCGGCCCAGGAAGAAAACTGTTTTTT
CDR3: CASSGPGRKLFF

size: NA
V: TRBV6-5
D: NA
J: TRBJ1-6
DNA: TGTGCCAGCAGTTACTCGGTGGGACATCGATCACCCCTCCACTTT
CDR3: CASSYSVGHRSPLHF

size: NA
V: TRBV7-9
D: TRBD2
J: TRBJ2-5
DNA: TGTGCCAGCAGCTTAGGACTAGCAAATCAAGAGACCCAGTACTTC
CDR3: CASSLGLANQETQYF

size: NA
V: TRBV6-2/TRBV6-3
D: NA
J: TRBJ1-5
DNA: TGTGCCAGCAGTTACATCTGGAGGGGTAGGGGTCAGCCCCAGCATTTT
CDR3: CASSYIWRGRGQPQHF

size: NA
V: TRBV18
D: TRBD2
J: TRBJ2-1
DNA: TGTGCCAGCTCCGCCGGGACTAGCGGGAGGGAGCAGTTCTTC
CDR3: CASSAGTSGREQFF

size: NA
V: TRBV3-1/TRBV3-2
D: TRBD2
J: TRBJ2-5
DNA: TGTGCCAGCAGCCAAGAAAGAAGCGGGACGTATCAAGAGACCCAGTACTTC
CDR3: CASSQERSGTYQETQYF

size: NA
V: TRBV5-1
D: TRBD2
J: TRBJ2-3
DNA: TGCGCCAGCAGTTTCGGACTAGCGGGAGAAGTTAGCACAGATACGCAGTATTTT
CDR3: CASSFGLAGEVSTDTQYF

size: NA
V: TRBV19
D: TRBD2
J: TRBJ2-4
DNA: TGTGCCAGTAGTATGGTAGCGGGCGTCGTAGCCAAAAACATTCAGTACTTC
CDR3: CASSMVAGVVAKNIQYF

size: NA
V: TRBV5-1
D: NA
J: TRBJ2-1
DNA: TGCGCCAGCAGCCGCAATTCAGGTGAGCAGTTCTTC
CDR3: CASSRNSGEQFF

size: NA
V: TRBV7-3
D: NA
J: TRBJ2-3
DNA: TGTGCCAGCAGCTTACAGGGTGGCTCAAGCACAGATACGCAGTATTTT
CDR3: CASSLQGGSSTDTQYF

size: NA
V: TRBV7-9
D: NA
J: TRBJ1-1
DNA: TGTGCCAGCAGCTTGACAGGTTTGGGCGCTGAAGCTTTCTTT
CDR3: CASSLTGLGAEAFF

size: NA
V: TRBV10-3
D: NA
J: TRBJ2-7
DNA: TGTGCCATCAGCAGCGCCTCGGGGGACTACGAGCAGTACTTC
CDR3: CAISSASGDYEQYF

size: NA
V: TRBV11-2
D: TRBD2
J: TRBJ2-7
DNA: TGTGCCAGCAGCTTAGAAGGCGGGAGTAGGTACGAGCAGTACTTC
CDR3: CASSLEGGSRYEQYF

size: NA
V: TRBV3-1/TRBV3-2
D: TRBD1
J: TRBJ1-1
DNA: TGTGCCAGCAGCCTGGGGACAGGGTGGGGTGAAGCTTTCTTT
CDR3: CASSLGTGWGEAFF

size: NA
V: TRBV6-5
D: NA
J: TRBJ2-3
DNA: TGTGCCAGCAGTACGCGACAGGACCCCACAGATACGCAGTATTTT
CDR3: CASSTRQDPTDTQYF

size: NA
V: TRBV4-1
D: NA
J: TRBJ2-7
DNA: TGCGCCAGCAGCCAGAGCTACGAGCAGTACTTC
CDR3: CASSQSYEQYF

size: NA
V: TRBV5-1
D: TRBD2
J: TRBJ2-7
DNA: TGCGCCAGCAAGGCGGGACTAGCCTCCTACGAGCAGTACTTC
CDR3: CASKAGLASYEQYF

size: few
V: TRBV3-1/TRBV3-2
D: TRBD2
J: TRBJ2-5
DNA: TGTGCCAGCAGCCAGGTTGAAAGCGGGAGGTGGCTCGAGACCCAGTACTTC
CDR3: CASSQVESGRWLETQYF

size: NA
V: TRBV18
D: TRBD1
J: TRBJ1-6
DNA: TGTGCCAGCTCACCACTGTTTCCGGGACAGGGAAGCTCCTATAATTCACCCCTCCACTTT
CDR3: CASSPLFPGQGSSYNSPLHF

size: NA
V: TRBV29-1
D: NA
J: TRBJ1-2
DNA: TGCAGCGTTCCCGCCCAGTCGGTAAGAGGAGGCTACACCTTC
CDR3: CSVPAQSVRGGYTF

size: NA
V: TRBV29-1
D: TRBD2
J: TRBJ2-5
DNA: TGCAGCGTTGAAGTAGCGGGAGAAACCCAGTACTTC
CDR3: CSVEVAGETQYF

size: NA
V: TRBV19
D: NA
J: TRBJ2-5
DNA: TGTGCCAGTAGTACGTTGACAGTCCAAGAGACCCAGTACTTC
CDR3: CASSTLTVQETQYF